This T cell receptor beta chain was sequenced for a study of Ad26.COV2.S vaccination and SARS-CoV-2 variants listed by TCRdb under 2021. About the full investigation: Vaccine-arm donors came from COV1001, a multicentre, randomized, double-blind, placebo-controlled phase I-IIa trial of Ad26.COV2.S in healthy adults. Ad26.COV2.S was administered intramuscularly at a dose of 5x10^10 or 1x10^11 viral particles, either as one shot or as two shots given 56 days apart. Sequencing of the TCRbeta repertoire served to evaluate the specificity and breadth of SARS-CoV-2-reactive T cell receptors following Ad26.COV2.S vaccination. The TCR-sequenced set comprised around 30 samples: around 20 Ad26.COV2.S vaccine recipients, 5 placebo recipients and 8 SARS-CoV-2 convalescent individuals. Trial participants were randomized into five groups of five: low-dose or high-dose Ad26.COV2.S given once or twice, or placebo on both occasions. Investigators did not know the trial group allocation while performing experiments and assessing outcomes.

Sample treatment or condition, as interpreted from the label and publication: about 20 received Ad26.COV2.S at low or high dose, single or two shots; about 5 received placebo; per-sample allocation not given. For vaccine and placebo recipients, repertoires were sequenced using samples collected on day 63 after the first injection. In Cohort 1b, 25 adults aged 18-55 years were enrolled at a single site in Boston, USA, between 29 July and 7 August 2020. Ad26.COV2.S was a replication-incompetent adenovirus type 26 vector that expressed a prefusion-stabilized SARS-CoV-2 spike protein derived from the original Wuhan strain. About this clone itself: There is no known antigen for this receptor. Nothing much larger sits one base from this clone, and base qualities are not available.

The germline V gene provides CDR1 SGHRS and CDR2 YFSETQ. V is cut back by 6 bases and J by 3 bases, with 2 bases in the junction unmatched. Taken from cysteine to phenylalanine, the CDR3 has 13 residues. Of the read, only the CDR3 DNA is kept; its 39 bases are in frame from base 1. The immunoSEQ Assay was used to sequence TCRbeta CDR3 regions. After extraction, genomic DNA underwent amplification by bias-controlled multiplex PCR, followed by high-throughput sequencing. The source study handled its data this way. To quantify the absolute abundance of every unique TCRbeta CDR3 region, sequences were collapsed and filtered. T cell fraction was estimated by normalizing TCRbeta template counts to usable DNA, with usable DNA measured through amplification of reference genes found in all nucleated cells. Repertoire TCRs were annotated as SARS-CoV-2-specific by exact matching of V gene, CDR3 amino acid sequence and J gene to a known reactive TCR set. The reference SARS-CoV-2 TCR set was obtained from MIRA and was filtered for enrichment in COVID-19-positive ImmuneCODE repertoires, whereby public or cross-reactive TCRs were removed. Drawing on the MIRA antigens, annotated TCRs were analysed further at the level of specific ORF or position within ORF. Depth was the summed frequency of annotated unique rearrangements, while breadth was defined as annotated unique rearrangements over total unique productive rearrangements. Group comparisons of TCR breadth used two-sided Wilcoxon rank-sum tests. TCRdb took over this immuneACCESS table, retaining in-frame rearrangements with V and J assigned. Such tables are incomplete; in checked studies, under half of the missing clones stem from an unresolved V gene, and the remainder is unexplained. D and trimming come from the DNA, and the V and J calls and clone size come from that table. This sample is represented by about 350,000 clones; approximately 86% of them were singletons. The top ten clones comprise around a tenth of the sample.

Here is what the overall study found, with its caveats: Substantial breadth of spike-specific CD8+ and CD4+ T cell responses was reported after vaccination. According to the authors, total T cell responses may have been underestimated by the TCR breadth and depth analyses. The study was not powered for comparison of responses between vaccine doses or regimens. Spike-specific TCR breadth was higher in Ad26.COV2.S recipients than in placebo recipients (P = 0.0014). Vaccine and placebo recipients had comparable non-spike TCR breadth, which fits with the vaccine containing only spike.

The chain employs TRBV5-1 and TRBJ1-1, with 10 bases aligning to TRBD1. The starting material was peripheral blood, obtained in a trial of Ad26.COV2.S vaccine versus placebo. The receptor was isolated from a person aged 18 to 65 who received the Ad26.COV2.S COVID-19 vaccine or a placebo. The CDR3 reads as follows: CASTGQGDTEAFF. The DNA sequence is TGCGCCAGCACTGGACAGGGGGACACTGAAGCTTTCTTT.